The T cell receptor beta chain described here comes from a study of T cells in Graves' hyperthyroidism and ophthalmopathy. V lost 3 bases and J lost 5, with 16 bases in between. CDR3 length: 16 amino acids. Germline V gene sequence: CDR1 LNHNV, CDR2 YYDKDF (reference sequence). There were TCR beta CDR3 regions amplified from RNA transcripts. The HTBI primer set drove a first-round RT-PCR of the TCR CDR3. TCRdb reprocessed the multiplex PCR reads with MiXCR, giving one entry per CDR3 protein. The sample records about 360,000 distinct CDR3 sequences, about 20% being singletons. This clonotype occurred many times.

The chain employs TRBV15 and TRBJ2-2; TRBD2 might be the D (5 bases). This sequence was found in a woman under 30 with Graves' hyperthyroidism. Sequencing was carried out using blood. CDR3 sequence (DNA): TGTGCCACCAGCAGGGAGTCGGGGAGCGGAACCGGGGAGCTGTTTTTT. It is translated as CATSRESGSGTGELFF.